This T cell receptor (beta chain) is from a study of T cell responses to AZD1222 COVID-19 vaccine. Worth noting for this clone: Antigen specificity is unknown.

Method: immunoSEQ multiplex PCR; TCRdb's copy keeps in-frame clones and lacks some. The sample lists about 130,000 clones, approximately 86% occurring once. The CDR3 has 13 residues. V was cut by 3 bases and J by 2 bases, with 5 bases left in between. CDR1 is MGHRA, CDR2 YSYEKL, per germline. Study-wide results and caveats: Close to half of all spike-specific TCRs reportedly target regions of the variants that are unmutated. Females made up more of the donors, who were largely white British, and clonal diversity may have come out too low. The peak T cell response came first, and repertoires were sampled only after it.

The chain carries TRBV4-1 and TRBJ1-5; D ambiguous. The material sequenced was peripheral blood, taken on day 0 of AZD1222 vaccination. The TCR originated in an adult in good health. The CDR3 is CASSHHGNQPQHF. The CDR3 bases are TGCGCCAGCAGCCATCATGGCAATCAGCCCCAGCATTTT.